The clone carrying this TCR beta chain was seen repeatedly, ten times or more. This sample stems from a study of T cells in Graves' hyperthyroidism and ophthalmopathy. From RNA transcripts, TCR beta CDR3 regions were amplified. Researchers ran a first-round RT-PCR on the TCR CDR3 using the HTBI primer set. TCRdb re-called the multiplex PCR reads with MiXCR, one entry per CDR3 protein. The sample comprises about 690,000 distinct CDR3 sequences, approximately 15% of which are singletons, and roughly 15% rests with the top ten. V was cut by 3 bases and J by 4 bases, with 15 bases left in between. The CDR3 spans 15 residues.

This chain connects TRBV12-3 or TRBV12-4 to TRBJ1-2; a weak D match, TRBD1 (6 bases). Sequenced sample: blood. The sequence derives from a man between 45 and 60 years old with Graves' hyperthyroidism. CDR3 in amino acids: CASSFRTVKSYGYTF. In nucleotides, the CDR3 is TGTGCCAGCAGTTTTAGGACAGTTAAATCCTATGGCTACACCTTC.